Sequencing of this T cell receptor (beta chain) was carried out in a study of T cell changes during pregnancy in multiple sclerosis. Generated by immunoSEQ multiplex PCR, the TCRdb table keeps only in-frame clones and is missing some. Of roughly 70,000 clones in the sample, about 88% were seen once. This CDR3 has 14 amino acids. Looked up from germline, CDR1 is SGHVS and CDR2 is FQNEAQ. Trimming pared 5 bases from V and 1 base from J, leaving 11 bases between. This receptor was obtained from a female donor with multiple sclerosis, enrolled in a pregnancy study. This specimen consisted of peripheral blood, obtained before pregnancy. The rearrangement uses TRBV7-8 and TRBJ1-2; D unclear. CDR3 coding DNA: TGTGCCAGCAGCCCTCCGACACTTAACTATGGCTACACCTTC. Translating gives CASSPPTLNYGYTF.